This T cell receptor (beta chain) was obtained from a study of Graves' ophthalmopathy and Graves' hyperthyroidism. Regarding this clonotype: Antigen specificity is unknown.

Findings and caveats of the study: Detection in blood was also observed for most expanded thyroid clonotypes above 0.001 frequency.

With a duration under 3 months, ophthalmopathy in the donors showed moderate-to-severe activity, CAS ≥3 and NOSPECS ≥4. Diagnoses were established from clinical symptoms, serum thyroxine, TRAb, thyroid ultrasound and orbital computed tomography. From RNA, the CDR3 regions of TCR beta chains were amplified and sequenced. The first-round RT-PCR employed HTBI primers together with the Qiagen OneStep RT-PCR kit. A multiplex PCR was then performed as the second round. TCRdb reanalysed the multiplex PCR reads using MiXCR and keeps one entry per CDR3 protein. The sample carries 500,000 to 800,000 distinct CDR3 sequences, over 40% recorded once. Sequencing input: peripheral blood. The receptor was isolated from an adult man with Graves' ophthalmopathy.

The CDR3 sequence is CASSFRQVGETQYF. In DNA form, the CDR3 reads TGTGCCAGCAGCTTTAGACAGGTTGGGGAGACCCAGTACTTC. V gene TRBV11-2 combines with J gene TRBJ2-5, with a tentative D call TRBD1 (6 bases). With 3 bases removed from V and 5 bases from J, the gap between germline ends came to 13 bases. The CDR3 runs 14 residues. Germline CDR1 SGHAT, CDR2 FQNNGV.